The 2 T cell receptor beta chains below all came from one sample that was sequenced in a study of T cell changes during pregnancy in multiple sclerosis. The protocol was immunoSEQ multiplex PCR, while the TCRdb copy is restricted to in-frame clones and leaves out a portion. The repertoire has some 80,000 clones, roughly 96% of them found once; the top ten carry under 1.2%. Sequences were derived from peripheral blood, sampled in the second trimester of pregnancy. These TCRs come from a female donor with multiple sclerosis, enrolled in a pregnancy study.

CDR3 DNA sequence: TGTGCCAGCAGTTTAGGCCTCGCCAAGGGAGGGTACGAGCAGTACTTC. It codes for CASSLGLAKGGYEQYF. The chain combines TRBV28 with TRBJ2-7; 7 bases map to TRBD2. CDR1 is MDHEN, CDR2 SYDVKM, per germline. Trimming took 2 bases from V and 4 from J; bases not matched to a gene: 11. The CDR3 runs to 16 residues.

The chain couples TRBV6-5 to TRBJ2-7; TRBD2 matches at 8 bases. This CDR3 spans 16 amino acids. Germline CDR1 reads MNHEY; CDR2 reads SVGAGI. J gave up 4 bases and V 0 bases, and 8 bases lay outside the gene matches. The CDR3 bases are TGTGCCAGCAGTTACTCGGCCGATCGGGAGGGGTACGAGCAGTACTTC. Amino acid sequence: CASSYSADREGYEQYF.